This is a list of T cell receptor beta chains from one sample in a study of blood T cell repertoires in COVID-19. Some clones are missing from TCRdb's copy, which holds only in-frame ones; the method was immunoSEQ multiplex PCR. The sample consists of 85,000 or so clones, 80% to 90% of them appearing once. The sample taken for sequencing was peripheral blood. Every receptor here comes from a man between 50 and 59 years old with active or convalescent COVID-19. Each CDR3 is given with its conserved first and last residue. A D gene is named only where the DNA matches it firmly. Rows give clone size only sometimes, using once, few, many, or a class for an expanded clone.

CDR3: CASSTGQEGSRQETQYF
DNA: TGTGCCAGCAGCACCGGACAGGAAGGGTCTCGTCAAGAGACCCAGTACTTC
D: TRBD1
V: TRBV3-1/TRBV3-2
J: TRBJ2-5
size: NA

CDR3: CASSPHGAGQIYGYTF
DNA: TGCGCCAGCAGCCCACATGGGGCGGGACAGATATATGGCTACACCTTC
D: TRBD1
V: TRBV4-1
J: TRBJ1-2
size: NA

CDR3: CASSTQPSGGYNEQFF
DNA: TGCGCCAGCAGCACCCAGCCTAGCGGGGGATACAATGAGCAGTTCTTC
D: TRBD2
V: TRBV5-1
J: TRBJ2-1
size: few

CDR3: CASSQRLAGDRNNEQFF
DNA: TGTGCCAGCAGCCAAAGACTAGCGGGAGACCGTAATAATGAGCAGTTCTTC
D: TRBD2
V: TRBV4-2
J: TRBJ2-1
size: NA

CDR3: CASSLPRGAGDQETQYF
DNA: TGTGCCAGCAGCTTACCCCGGGGGGCAGGGGACCAAGAGACCCAGTACTTC
D: NA
V: TRBV11-2
J: TRBJ2-5
size: NA

CDR3: CASSSQSGVMNTEAFF
DNA: TGTGCCAGCAGCTCCCAGAGCGGGGTCATGAACACTGAAGCTTTCTTT
D: NA
V: TRBV5-4
J: TRBJ1-1
size: NA

CDR3: CASSFRGAQETQYF
DNA: TGCGCCAGCAGCTTTCGGGGGGCCCAAGAGACCCAGTACTTC
D: NA
V: TRBV5-1
J: TRBJ2-5
size: NA

CDR3: CASSEIRDSTQYF
DNA: TGTGCCAGCAGTGAAATCAGGGACAGTACGCAGTATTTT
D: TRBD1
V: TRBV6-4
J: TRBJ2-3
size: NA

CDR3: CASSPGQGSLRYQETQYF
DNA: TGTGCCAGCAGCCCGGGACAGGGAAGTCTCCGGTATCAAGAGACCCAGTACTTC
D: TRBD1
V: TRBV3-1/TRBV3-2
J: TRBJ2-5
size: NA

CDR3: CAWTSAPGQIAGELFF
DNA: TGTGCCTGGACCTCAGCACCGGGACAGATTGCCGGGGAGCTGTTTTTT
D: TRBD1
V: TRBV30
J: TRBJ2-2
size: NA

CDR3: CASKNGDLAGNGYTF
DNA: TGTGCCAGCAAAAATGGGGATCTGGCAGGGAATGGCTACACCTTC
D: NA
V: TRBV6-6
J: TRBJ1-2
size: NA

CDR3: CASSYGGGNQPQHF
DNA: TGTGCCAGCAGTTACGGCGGGGGCAATCAGCCCCAGCATTTT
D: NA
V: TRBV6-2/TRBV6-3
J: TRBJ1-5
size: once

CDR3: CASSHPGLAGVYTQYF
DNA: TGTGCCAGCAGTCACCCTGGACTAGCGGGAGTATACACGCAGTATTTT
D: TRBD2
V: TRBV6-2/TRBV6-3
J: TRBJ2-3
size: NA

CDR3: CASSKLLAAIQETQYF
DNA: TGTGCCAGCAGTAAACTACTAGCGGCGATACAAGAGACCCAGTACTTC
D: TRBD2
V: TRBV6-6
J: TRBJ2-5
size: NA

CDR3: CATSDFGATDTQYF
DNA: TGTGCCACCAGTGATTTTGGGGCGACAGATACGCAGTATTTT
D: NA
V: TRBV24-1
J: TRBJ2-3
size: once

CDR3: CASSLPGTSGDTQYF
DNA: TGTGCCAGCAGCTTGCCCGGGACTAGCGGGGATACGCAGTATTTT
D: TRBD2
V: TRBV5-6
J: TRBJ2-3
size: NA

CDR3: CASSPAGGAWEQYF
DNA: TGTGCCAGCTCACCGGCAGGGGGCGCGTGGGAGCAGTACTTC
D: TRBD1
V: TRBV18
J: TRBJ2-7
size: NA

CDR3: CASSGGTNQPQHF
DNA: TGTGCCAGCAGTGGTGGCACCAATCAGCCCCAGCATTTT
D: NA
V: TRBV2
J: TRBJ1-5
size: NA

CDR3: CASSQVRSSVREQYF
DNA: TGTGCCAGCAGCCAAGTTAGGTCCTCGGTGAGGGAGCAGTACTTC
D: NA
V: TRBV14
J: TRBJ2-7
size: NA

CDR3: CASSGSPGADTQYF
DNA: TGTGCCAGCAGTGGATCCCCCGGTGCAGATACGCAGTATTTT
D: NA
V: TRBV25-1
J: TRBJ2-3
size: NA

CDR3: CASRPAGVYEQYF
DNA: TGTGCCAGCAGGCCCGCGGGGGTCTACGAGCAGTACTTC
D: TRBD2
V: TRBV6-6
J: TRBJ2-7
size: NA

CDR3: CSAGEYGYTF
DNA: TGCAGTGCTGGGGAGTATGGCTACACCTTC
D: NA
V: TRBV20-1
J: TRBJ1-2
size: once

CDR3: CASRTRTAIGKNSPLHF
DNA: TGTGCCAGCAGGACCAGGACAGCGATAGGAAAGAATTCACCCCTCCACTTT
D: NA
V: TRBV28
J: TRBJ1-6
size: NA

CDR3: CASTPGRGQGDPSTVQHF
DNA: TGTGCCAGTACCCCGGGGAGGGGACAGGGAGACCCCAGCACGGTCCAGCATTTT
D: TRBD1
V: TRBV19
J: TRBJ1-5
size: NA

CDR3: CASSDIRDRYQPQHF
DNA: TGTGCCAGCAGTGATATTAGAGACAGGTATCAGCCCCAGCATTTT
D: NA
V: TRBV2
J: TRBJ1-5
size: NA

CDR3: CASSLSLGPPQHF
DNA: TGTGCCAGCAGCTTGAGCCTGGGGCCGCCCCAGCATTTT
D: NA
V: TRBV5-6
J: TRBJ1-5
size: NA

CDR3: CASSLSTLNTEAFF
DNA: TGTGCCAGCAGCTTAAGCACGTTGAACACTGAAGCTTTCTTT
D: NA
V: TRBV7-2
J: TRBJ1-1
size: NA

CDR3: CASSLDRGENEKLFF
DNA: TGTGCCAGTAGTCTCGACAGGGGGGAGAATGAAAAACTGTTTTTT
D: TRBD1
V: TRBV19
J: TRBJ1-4
size: NA

CDR3: CASSSRLAGLQETQYF
DNA: TGTGCCAGCAGCTCCAGACTAGCGGGACTTCAAGAGACCCAGTACTTC
D: TRBD2
V: TRBV3-1/TRBV3-2
J: TRBJ2-5
size: NA

CDR3: CATSRGAGGPQETQYF
DNA: TGTGCCACCAGCAGAGGTGCAGGGGGCCCCCAAGAGACCCAGTACTTC
D: TRBD1
V: TRBV15
J: TRBJ2-5
size: NA

CDR3: CASSVGANLAKNIQYF
DNA: TGTGCCAGCAGCGTAGGGGCAAACCTAGCCAAAAACATTCAGTACTTC
D: NA
V: TRBV9
J: TRBJ2-4
size: few

CDR3: CASSLTGGRELFF
DNA: TGTGCCAGCAGTTTAACAGGGGGTCGGGAACTGTTTTTT
D: TRBD1
V: TRBV6-6
J: TRBJ1-4
size: NA

CDR3: CASSQSGQGPSSYEQYF
DNA: TGCGCCAGCAGCCAATCGGGACAGGGGCCCTCCTCCTACGAGCAGTACTTC
D: TRBD1
V: TRBV4-1
J: TRBJ2-7
size: NA

CDR3: CASSSLNRGETQYF
DNA: TGTGCCAGCAGTTCCCTTAACAGGGGAGAGACCCAGTACTTC
D: TRBD1
V: TRBV5-5
J: TRBJ2-5
size: NA

CDR3: CASSLTPHPSTDTQYF
DNA: TGTGCCAGCAGCTTGACACCTCACCCTAGCACAGATACGCAGTATTTT
D: NA
V: TRBV11-2
J: TRBJ2-3
size: NA

CDR3: CATQGQYGGGETQYF
DNA: TGTGCCACCCAGGGACAATATGGAGGTGGGGAGACCCAGTACTTC
D: NA
V: TRBV6-5
J: TRBJ2-5
size: NA

CDR3: CATSDPRDIHEKLFF
DNA: TGTGCCACCAGTGACCCAAGGGACATCCATGAAAAACTGTTTTTT
D: NA
V: TRBV24-1
J: TRBJ1-4
size: NA

CDR3: CASSQDLVGRGQFF
DNA: TGCGCCAGCAGCCAAGATTTGGTAGGGAGAGGGCAGTTCTTC
D: NA
V: TRBV4-1
J: TRBJ2-1
size: NA

CDR3: CASSPGLAGVGGELFF
DNA: TGTGCCAGCAGCCCGGGACTAGCGGGAGTGGGCGGGGAGCTGTTTTTT
D: TRBD2
V: TRBV28
J: TRBJ2-2
size: NA

CDR3: CASGGLAGEDTQYF
DNA: TGTGCCAGTGGGGGACTAGCGGGAGAGGATACGCAGTATTTT
D: TRBD2
V: TRBV19
J: TRBJ2-3
size: NA

CDR3: CASSPRGGMNTEAFF
DNA: TGTGCCAGCAGCCCCCGGGGGGGCATGAACACTGAAGCTTTCTTT
D: NA
V: TRBV6-5
J: TRBJ1-1
size: NA

CDR3: CASSPLAGGNIQYF
DNA: TGTGCCAGCAGTCCACTAGCGGGGGGCAACATTCAGTACTTC
D: TRBD2
V: TRBV6-2/TRBV6-3
J: TRBJ2-4
size: NA

CDR3: CAISAPPERDEQFF
DNA: TGTGCCATCAGTGCTCCGCCGGAGAGGGATGAGCAGTTCTTC
D: NA
V: TRBV10-3
J: TRBJ2-1
size: NA

CDR3: CASSLASRYEQYF
DNA: TGCGCCAGCAGCTTGGCATCGCGGTACGAGCAGTACTTC
D: NA
V: TRBV5-1
J: TRBJ2-7
size: NA

CDR3: CASSFRGLGGELFF
DNA: TGTGCCAGCAGCTTCAGGGGGCTAGGCGGGGAGCTGTTTTTT
D: TRBD1
V: TRBV5-6
J: TRBJ2-2
size: NA

CDR3: CASSLGQGEEYEQYF
DNA: TGCGCCAGCAGCTTAGGGCAGGGGGAAGAATACGAGCAGTACTTC
D: TRBD1
V: TRBV5-1
J: TRBJ2-7
size: few

CDR3: CASSQAGLESPLHF
DNA: TGCGCCAGCAGCCAAGCTGGGCTCGAGTCACCCCTCCACTTT
D: NA
V: TRBV4-3
J: TRBJ1-6
size: NA

CDR3: CAWSVQVANEQFF
DNA: TGTGCCTGGAGTGTACAAGTAGCCAATGAGCAGTTCTTC
D: NA
V: TRBV30
J: TRBJ2-1
size: NA

CDR3: CAWSVDSRETQYF
DNA: TGTGCCTGGAGTGTCGACAGTCGGGAGACCCAGTACTTC
D: NA
V: TRBV30
J: TRBJ2-5
size: NA

CDR3: CATSTPGGGVNTGELFF
DNA: TGTGCCACCTCCACCCCTGGCGGGGGGGTGAACACCGGGGAGCTGTTTTTT
D: TRBD2
V: TRBV24-1
J: TRBJ2-2
size: NA

CDR3: CASSSNRAAYEQYF
DNA: TGTGCCAGCAGCTCCAACAGGGCGGCCTACGAGCAGTACTTC
D: NA
V: TRBV7-2
J: TRBJ2-7
size: NA

CDR3: CASSKDDREKSTDTQYF
DNA: TGTGCCAGCAGCAAAGACGACAGGGAGAAATCGACAGATACGCAGTATTTT
D: NA
V: TRBV21-1
J: TRBJ2-3
size: NA

CDR3: CASSLAVDNEQFF
DNA: TGCGCCAGCAGCTTGGCCGTAGACAATGAGCAGTTCTTC
D: NA
V: TRBV5-1
J: TRBJ2-1
size: once

CDR3: CASSQDRTGIHF
DNA: TGTGCCAGCAGCCAAGATCGGACAGGGATCCACTTC
D: TRBD1
V: TRBV3-1/TRBV3-2
J: TRBJ2-7
size: few

CDR3: CASSQVPGQTYEQYF
DNA: TGCGCCAGCAGCCAAGTTCCGGGACAGACCTACGAGCAGTACTTC
D: TRBD1
V: TRBV4-3
J: TRBJ2-7
size: NA

CDR3: CASSDPGPGNIQYF
DNA: TGTGCCAGCAGTGACCCCGGGCCAGGGAACATTCAGTACTTC
D: NA
V: TRBV25-1
J: TRBJ2-4
size: NA

CDR3: CAISEVLAGDEETQYF
DNA: TGTGCCATCAGTGAGGTCCTAGCGGGTGACGAAGAGACCCAGTACTTC
D: TRBD2
V: TRBV10-3
J: TRBJ2-5
size: NA

CDR3: CASSYTRDTRYEQYF
DNA: TGTGCCAGCAGTTACACTAGGGACACCCGCTACGAGCAGTACTTC
D: NA
V: TRBV6-5
J: TRBJ2-7
size: once

CDR3: CSVEVHRLAKSTDTQYF
DNA: TGCAGCGTTGAAGTCCACCGACTAGCGAAGAGCACAGATACGCAGTATTTT
D: TRBD2
V: TRBV29-1
J: TRBJ2-3
size: NA

CDR3: CATSDPGEGTDTQYF
DNA: TGTGCCACCAGTGACCCAGGGGAAGGCACAGATACGCAGTATTTT
D: NA
V: TRBV24-1
J: TRBJ2-3
size: NA